A single T cell receptor beta chain is shown here with its context. Its target is unknown. The sample is drawn from a study of T-cell reconstitution after alpha-beta-depleted transplantation in children. The CDR3 length is 14 residues. Germline CDR1 LGHNA, CDR2 YSLEER. V lost 0 bases to trimming and J lost 5 bases, with 11 bases between them. During its preparation, the TCRbeta library received unique molecular identifiers. TCRdb used MiXCR to reprocess the PCR reads, holding one entry per CDR3 protein. The sample holds nearly 200,000 distinct CDR3 sequences, 6.3% seen once. General study findings and limits: Most T-cell counts and diversity one year after the transplant came from T cells that were newly produced. At around two months after transplant, the alpha-beta T cells were reportedly derived from several hundred expanded clones that came from non-depleted graft cells. After transplant, high TCRbeta diversity at day 60 in some patients arose from surviving recipient T cells and thymic progenitors.

The sequenced sample was PBMCs, obtained before TCRalphabeta/CD19-depleted stem cell transplant. This clonotype originated in a girl under three years old with combined immunodeficiency, due to receive a stem cell transplant. This chain uses TRBV4-3 with TRBJ2-7; D call uncertain. The CDR3, as DNA: TGCGCCAGCAGCCAAGATCTTTCAGGAGACGAGCAGTACTTC. It codes for CASSQDLSGDEQYF.